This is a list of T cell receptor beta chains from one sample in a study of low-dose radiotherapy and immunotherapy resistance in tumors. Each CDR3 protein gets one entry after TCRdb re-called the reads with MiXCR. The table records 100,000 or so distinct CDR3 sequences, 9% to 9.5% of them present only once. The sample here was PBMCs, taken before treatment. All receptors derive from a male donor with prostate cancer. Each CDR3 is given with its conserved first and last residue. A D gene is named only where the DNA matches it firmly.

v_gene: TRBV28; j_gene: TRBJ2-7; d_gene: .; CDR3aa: CASSPQPGLKSYEQYF
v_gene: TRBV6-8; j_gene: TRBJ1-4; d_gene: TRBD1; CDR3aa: CASSMDRGAEKLFF
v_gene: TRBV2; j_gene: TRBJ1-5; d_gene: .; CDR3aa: CASSEGLQASGGLGPQHF
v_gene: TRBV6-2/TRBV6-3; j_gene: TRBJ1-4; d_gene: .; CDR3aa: CASRGPGWGEKLFF
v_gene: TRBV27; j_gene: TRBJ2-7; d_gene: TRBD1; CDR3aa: CASLDRASGVQYF
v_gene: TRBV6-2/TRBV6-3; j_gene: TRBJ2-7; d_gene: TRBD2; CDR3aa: CASRLAGENSYEQYF
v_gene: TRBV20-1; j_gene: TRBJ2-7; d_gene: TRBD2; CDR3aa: CSARGAGASYEQYF
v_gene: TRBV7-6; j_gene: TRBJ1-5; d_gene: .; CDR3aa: CASSLELPRKQGLSVAQPQHF
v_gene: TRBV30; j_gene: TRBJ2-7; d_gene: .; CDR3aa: CAWSRGVGPYEQYF
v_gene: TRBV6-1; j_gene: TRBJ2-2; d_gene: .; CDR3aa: CASSDAAGELFF
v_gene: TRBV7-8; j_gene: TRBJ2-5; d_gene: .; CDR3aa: CASSTTRFAQYF
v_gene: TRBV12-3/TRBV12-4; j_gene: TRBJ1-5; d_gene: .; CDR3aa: CASSLAADQPQHF
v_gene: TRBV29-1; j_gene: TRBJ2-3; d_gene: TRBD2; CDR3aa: CSLGAEAGGGLTDTQYF
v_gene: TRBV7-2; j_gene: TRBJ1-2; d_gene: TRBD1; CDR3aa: CASSLNRGLDGYTF
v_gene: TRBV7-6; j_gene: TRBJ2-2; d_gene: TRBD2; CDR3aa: CASSLLSGTNTGELFF
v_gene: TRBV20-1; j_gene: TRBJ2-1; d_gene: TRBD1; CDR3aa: CSASQGAAASYNEQFF
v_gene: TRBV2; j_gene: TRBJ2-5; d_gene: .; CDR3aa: CASTEGGETQYF
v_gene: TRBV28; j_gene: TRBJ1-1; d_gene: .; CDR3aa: CASSLAWTEAFF
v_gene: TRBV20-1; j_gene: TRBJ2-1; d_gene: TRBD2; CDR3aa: CSASGTSGRMNEQFF
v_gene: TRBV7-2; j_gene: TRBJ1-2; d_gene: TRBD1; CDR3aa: CASSKGQGVEGYTF
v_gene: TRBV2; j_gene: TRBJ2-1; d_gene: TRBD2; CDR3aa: CASKLSAAGGSRNEQFF
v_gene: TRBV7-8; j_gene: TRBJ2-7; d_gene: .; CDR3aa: CASSLFGQNYEQYF
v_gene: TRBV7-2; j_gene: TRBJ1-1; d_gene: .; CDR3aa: CASSLESGARPEAFF